This T cell receptor (beta chain) originates from a study of T-cell reconstitution after alpha-beta-depleted transplantation in children (TCRdb year 2016). Study-level background: Using TCR repertoire profiling, the study followed T-cell immune reconstitution in a quantitative way in children after TCRalphabeta/CD19-depleted allogeneic hematopoietic cell transplantation.

There are many counts of this clonotype. Its cognate antigen has yet to be identified. No clone much larger than this one lies a single base away; base qualities are absent. Sample treatment or condition, as interpreted from the label and publication: allogeneic hematopoietic cell transplantation with graft depleted of TCRalphabeta T cells and CD19 B cells. The children who served as transplant recipients had been given grafts of TCRalphabeta/CD19-depleted allogeneic hematopoietic cells. The paper's findings and limits, for the study overall: Over the following months the frequencies of hyperexpanded clones went down, and after one year T-cell counts and TCRbeta diversity were mostly credited to newly produced T cells. About two months after transplant, the apparently early recovery of alphabetaT-cell counts reportedly depended on just several hundred clones that had expanded rapidly and came from non-depleted graft cells. In some patients, the high TCRbeta diversity seen at day 60 was put down to recipient T cells and intrathymic progenitors that had survived conditioning.

To prepare the library, PCR was applied. Data came from an Illumina HiSeq 2500. To normalize quantification of the TCRbeta repertoire, the TCR libraries were built with molecular barcoding that relied on unique molecular identifiers. In TCRdb, the public reads were trimmed at Q25 with fastp and aligned with MiXCR, with productive beta chains retained. Identical CDR3 protein sequences are pooled into one entry, listed with their most common genes and DNA. The sample table contains 200,000 to 250,000 distinct CDR3 sequences; only one count was recorded for under 13% of them. 28% of the sample is taken by the ten largest. Material: PBMCs, obtained before TCRalphabeta/CD19-depleted stem cell transplant. This receptor was taken from a child less than two years old with acute myeloid leukemia, due to receive a stem cell transplant.

The CDR3 sequence is CASSLSSSVNTGELFF. The DNA sequence is given as TGTGCCAGCAGCTTAAGCTCCAGCGTGAACACCGGGGAGCTGTTTTTT. Here the chain combines TRBV11-1 and TRBJ2-2; no D gene is confidently identified. There are 16 amino acids in the CDR3, from cysteine to phenylalanine inclusive. The retained sequence is limited to the CDR3, 48 bases, with the frame set at the first base. The germline V gene (reference sequence) specifies SGHAT as CDR1 and FQDESV as CDR2. At the junction V is shortened by 2 bases and J by 1 base, with 11 bases in between.